This T cell receptor beta chain emerged from a study of CD8+CD57+ T cells in acquired aplastic anemia. Study-wide background: Sorted CD4+ and CD8+ cells yielded DNA averaging around 3 ug.

For CDR3 and TCR beta VDJ profiling, genomic DNA was the template used. TCRdb processed the reads anew with MiXCR; each CDR3 protein has one entry. The table shows about 98,000 distinct CDR3 sequences, with around 62% occurring only once. CD8+CD57+ cell expansion, shown by flow cytometry, had occurred in the patients selected for sequencing. Study observations and caveats: Patients were compared with controls for CD8+ Simpson's diversity, and no significant difference emerged. Patients had roughly 31 CD8+ CDR3 sequences in common with controls (the shared set).

As regards this clonotype: The antigen remains undetermined.

The germline gives CDR1 LNHDA, CDR2 SQIVND (reference sequence). The CDR3 extends over 15 amino acids. Trimming cost V 3 bases and J 10 bases; bases outside gene matches: 14. The sequencing sample was made of sorted CD4+, CD8+, or CD8+CD57+ T cells (not recorded which) from PBMCs. The rearrangement links TRBV19 to TRBJ1-1, with 7 bases that match TRBD1. The TCR sequence derives from a human donor with aplastic anemia. The CDR3 DNA sequence: TGTGCCAGTAGTATCCCTCTACAGGGGACGGGAGGAGCTTTCTTT. Encoded protein: CASSIPLQGTGGAFF.